The following is a TCR beta chain sequence with its context. The sample originates from a study of blood T cell repertoires in COVID-19. Study in general: T cells, B-cell-depleted T cells, or PBMCs provided the cDNA or gDNA that served as material.

Per the original methods: Estimates of nucleated cell counts were drawn from the amplification of reference gene primers. Method: immunoSEQ multiplex PCR; TCRdb's copy keeps in-frame clones and lacks some. V, J and clone size reflect that table, while D and trimming were determined from the DNA. This sample has hundreds of thousands of clones, with about 83% found just once. Germline lookup yields CDR1 LNHDA and CDR2 SQIVND (reference sequence). The CDR3 sequence is 15 residues long. With 6 bases removed from V and 4 bases from J, the gap between germline ends came to 18 bases. The chain uses TRBV19 and TRBJ1-1; weak D call: TRBD1 (5 bases). This receptor was obtained from an elderly man with acute or convalescent COVID-19. The sample comprised peripheral blood. The CDR3 here is CASSPLGSGGTEAFF. In nucleotides, the CDR3 is TGTGCCAGTAGCCCATTGGGGAGCGGGGGCACTGAAGCTTTCTTT.